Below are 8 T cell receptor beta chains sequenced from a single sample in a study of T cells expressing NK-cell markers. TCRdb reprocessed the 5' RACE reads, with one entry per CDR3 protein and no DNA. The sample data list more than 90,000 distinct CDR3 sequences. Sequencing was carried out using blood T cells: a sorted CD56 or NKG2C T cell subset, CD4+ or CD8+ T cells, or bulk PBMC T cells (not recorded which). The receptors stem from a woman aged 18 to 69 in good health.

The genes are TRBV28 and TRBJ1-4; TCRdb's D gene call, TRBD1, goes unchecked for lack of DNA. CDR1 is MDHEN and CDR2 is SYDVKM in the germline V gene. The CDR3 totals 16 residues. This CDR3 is CASSLWGDRGGEKLFF.

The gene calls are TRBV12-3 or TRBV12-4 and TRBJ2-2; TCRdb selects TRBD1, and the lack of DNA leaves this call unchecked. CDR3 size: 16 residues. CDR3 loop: CASRTWTGVNTGELFF.

CDR3 sequence: CASSNNYPSYEQYF. V and J are TRBV3-1 and TRBJ2-7. The CDR3 runs to 14 residues. Germline CDR1 reads LGHDT; CDR2 reads YNNKEL (reference sequence).

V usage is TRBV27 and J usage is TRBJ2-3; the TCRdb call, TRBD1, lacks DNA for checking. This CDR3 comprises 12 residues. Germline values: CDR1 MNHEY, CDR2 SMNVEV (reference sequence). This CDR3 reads CASGGTGNTQYF.

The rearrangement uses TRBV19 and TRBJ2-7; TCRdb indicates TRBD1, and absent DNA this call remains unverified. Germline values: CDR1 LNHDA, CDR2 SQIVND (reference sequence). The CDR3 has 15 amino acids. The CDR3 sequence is CASSTRPGQIYEQYF.

The CDR3 loop reads CASSFQGPDTEAFF. The chain uses TRBV5-6 and TRBJ1-1; the TCRdb call, TRBD1, lacks DNA for checking. This CDR3 region has 14 residues. The germline V gene encodes CDR1 SGHDT and CDR2 YYEEEE.

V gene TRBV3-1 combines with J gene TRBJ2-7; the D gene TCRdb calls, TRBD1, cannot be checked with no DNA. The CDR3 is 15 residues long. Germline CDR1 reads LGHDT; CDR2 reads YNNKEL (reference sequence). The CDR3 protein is CASSDMRTATYEQYF.

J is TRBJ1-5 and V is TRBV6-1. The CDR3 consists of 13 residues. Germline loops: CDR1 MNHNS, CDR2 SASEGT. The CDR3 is CASRTGVHQPQHF.